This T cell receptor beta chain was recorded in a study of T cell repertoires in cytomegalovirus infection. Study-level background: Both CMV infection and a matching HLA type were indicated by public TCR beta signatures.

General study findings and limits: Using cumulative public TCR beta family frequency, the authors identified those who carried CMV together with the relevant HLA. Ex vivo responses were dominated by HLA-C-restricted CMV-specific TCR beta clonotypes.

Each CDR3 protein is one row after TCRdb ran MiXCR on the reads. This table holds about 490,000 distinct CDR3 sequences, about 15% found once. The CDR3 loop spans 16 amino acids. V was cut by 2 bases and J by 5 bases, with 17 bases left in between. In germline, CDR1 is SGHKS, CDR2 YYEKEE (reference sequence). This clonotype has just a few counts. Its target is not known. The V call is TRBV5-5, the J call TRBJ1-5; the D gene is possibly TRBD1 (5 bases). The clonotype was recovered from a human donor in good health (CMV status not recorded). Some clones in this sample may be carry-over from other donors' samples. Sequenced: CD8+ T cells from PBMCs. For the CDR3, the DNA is TGTGCCAGCAGCTTTAGGGGCAGGGTGGGGGATCAGCCCCAGCATTTT. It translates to CASSFRGRVGDQPQHF.